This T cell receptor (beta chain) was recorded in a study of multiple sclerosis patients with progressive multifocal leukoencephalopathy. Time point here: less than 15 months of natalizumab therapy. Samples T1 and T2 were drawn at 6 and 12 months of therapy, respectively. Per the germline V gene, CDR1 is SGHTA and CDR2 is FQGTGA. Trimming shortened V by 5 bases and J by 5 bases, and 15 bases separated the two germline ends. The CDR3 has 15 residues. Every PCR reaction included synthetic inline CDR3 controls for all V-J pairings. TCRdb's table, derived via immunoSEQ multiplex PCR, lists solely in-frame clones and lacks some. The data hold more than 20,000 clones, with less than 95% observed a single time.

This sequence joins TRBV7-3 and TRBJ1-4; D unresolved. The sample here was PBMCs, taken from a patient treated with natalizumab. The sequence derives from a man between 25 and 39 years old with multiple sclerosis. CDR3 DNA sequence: TGTGCCAGCAGCCCGAGATCCCGCCTCAATGAAAAACTGTTTTTT. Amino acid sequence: CASSPRSRLNEKLFF. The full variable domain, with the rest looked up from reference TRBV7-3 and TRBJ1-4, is GAGVSQTPSNKVTEKGKYVELRCDPISGHTALYWYRQSLGQGPEFLIYFQGTGAADDSGLPNDRFFAVRPEGSVSTLKIQRTERGDSAVYLCASSPRSRLNEKLFFGSGTQLSVL.